These T cell receptor beta chains were read from a single sample in a study of control samples from healthy donors and cancer patients. The method was immunoSEQ multiplex PCR; TCRdb's version includes in-frame clones alone and lacks a portion of them. The sample has some 120,000 clones; about 93% are singletons. The sample was blood. The receptor source for this set is a man aged 18 to 30 in good health. CDR3s include the opening cysteine and the closing phenylalanine or tryptophan. The order of the fields is clone size, J gene, D gene, CDR3 length, V gene, CDR3 protein, CDR3 DNA. A D gene is named only where the DNA matches it firmly. Not every row has a clone size; where given, it reads once, few, many or a size class.

. TRBJ2-1 TRBD2 16 TRBV6-1 CASSETLAGGYNEQFF TGTGCCAGCAGTGAAACCTTAGCGGGGGGGTACAATGAGCAGTTCTTC
. TRBJ1-1 . 15 TRBV6-6 CASSYSTTGVTEAFF TGTGCCAGCAGTTACTCGACGACAGGAGTGACTGAAGCTTTCTTT
. TRBJ2-7 TRBD2 15 TRBV3-1/TRBV3-2 CASSQYSAGGGEQYF TGTGCCAGCAGCCAATACTCGGCGGGGGGCGGCGAGCAGTACTTC
once TRBJ1-4 TRBD1 14 TRBV28 CASSTPGTDEKLFF TGTGCCAGCAGCACCCCCGGGACAGATGAAAAACTGTTTTTT
. TRBJ1-2 . 12 TRBV5-1 CASSPDRGGYTF TGCGCCAGCAGCCCTGACAGAGGCGGCTACACCTTC
. TRBJ1-1 . 12 TRBV27 CASSQPGTEAFF TGTGCCAGCAGCCAACCGGGGACTGAAGCTTTCTTT
. TRBJ1-1 TRBD1 14 TRBV28 CASRVGQGFTEAFF TGTGCCAGCAGGGTGGGACAGGGGTTCACTGAAGCTTTCTTT
. TRBJ2-1 . 14 TRBV28 CASAQSGVYNEQFF TGTGCCAGCGCCCAATCCGGGGTTTACAATGAGCAGTTCTTC
. TRBJ2-1 TRBD2 20 TRBV30 CAWSVTFSAGREVSYNEQFF TGTGCCTGGAGTGTCACTTTCTCCGCGGGGCGGGAGGTCTCCTACAATGAGCAGTTCTTC
few TRBJ2-5 TRBD2 15 TRBV2 CASTQGRLAGETQYF TGTGCCAGCACCCAGGGGCGACTAGCGGGAGAGACCCAGTACTTC
. TRBJ2-7 . 16 TRBV2 CASSEAGSSLSYEQYF TGTGCCAGCAGTGAAGCGGGCAGCAGTCTCTCCTACGAGCAGTACTTC
once TRBJ1-3 . 15 TRBV30 CAWSWTEFTGNTIYF TGTGCCTGGAGTTGGACCGAGTTCACTGGAAACACCATATATTTT
. TRBJ1-2 TRBD1 17 TRBV27 CASRDLSTGWSNYGYTF TGTGCCAGCAGAGATCTATCGACAGGGTGGTCCAACTATGGCTACACCTTC
. TRBJ1-1 . 16 TRBV21-1 CASNPRRRIMNTEAFF TGTGCCAGCAACCCCAGGAGAAGGATAATGAACACTGAAGCTTTCTTT
few TRBJ1-1 . 13 TRBV29-1 CSVVRIMNTEAFF TGCAGCGTTGTTCGAATCATGAACACTGAAGCTTTCTTT
. TRBJ2-2 TRBD1 16 TRBV14 CASSHRQGTGTGELFF TGTGCCAGCAGCCATCGACAGGGAACGGGGACCGGGGAGCTGTTTTTT
. TRBJ1-5 TRBD1 13 TRBV27 CASSTTGYQPQHF TGTGCCAGCAGTACGACAGGGTATCAGCCCCAGCATTTT
. TRBJ2-7 . 14 TRBV7-9 CASSLSHNSYEQYF TGTGCCAGCAGCTTGTCGCACAATTCCTACGAGCAGTACTTC
. TRBJ2-3 . 10 TRBV20-1 CSAHTDTQYF TGCAGTGCTCACACAGATACGCAGTATTTT
. TRBJ2-2 . 14 TRBV7-6 CASSFSQGTGELFF TGTGCCAGCAGCTTTTCCCAGGGCACCGGGGAGCTGTTTTTT
once TRBJ2-1 . 12 TRBV4-1 CASSQAPNEQFF TGCGCCAGCAGCCAGGCCCCAAATGAGCAGTTCTTC
. TRBJ1-1 . 16 TRBV4-1 CASSQEGPGSDTEAFF TGCGCCAGCAGCCAAGAAGGCCCTGGTTCGGACACTGAAGCTTTCTTT
. TRBJ2-5 . 14 TRBV5-1 CASSPGRDSETQYF TGCGCCAGCAGCCCCGGGAGGGACAGTGAGACCCAGTACTTC
. TRBJ1-1 TRBD1 14 TRBV30 CAWTTGTGFTEAFF TGTGCCTGGACCACCGGGACAGGGTTCACTGAAGCTTTCTTT
few TRBJ2-1 . 18 TRBV11-3 CASSLDLVDQSSYNEQFF TGTGCCAGCAGCTTAGATCTGGTGGACCAGAGCTCCTACAATGAGCAGTTCTTC
. TRBJ1-5 TRBD1 15 TRBV27 CASSSGTGGRQPQHF TGTGCCAGCAGTTCAGGGACAGGGGGCCGTCAGCCCCAGCATTTT
. TRBJ1-6 . 15 TRBV5-1 CASSIYKGENSPLHF TGCGCCAGCAGCATTTACAAGGGAGAGAATTCACCCCTCCACTTT
once TRBJ1-5 . 14 TRBV28 CASSLGTPWRAQHF TGTGCCAGCAGTTTAGGGACCCCCTGGAGGGCCCAGCATTTT
. TRBJ2-1 . 13 TRBV28 CASSLSFIGSQFF TGTGCCAGTAGTTTGTCTTTTATAGGGTCCCAGTTCTTC
. TRBJ2-3 TRBD1 16 TRBV9 CASSITGEHSTDTQYF TGTGCCAGCAGCATTACAGGGGAGCATAGCACAGATACGCAGTATTTT
. TRBJ2-2 . 14 TRBV7-3 CASSLSVNTGELFF TGTGCCAGCAGCTTAAGTGTGAACACCGGGGAGCTGTTTTTT
. TRBJ1-2 . 11 TRBV4-2 CASSQGNGYTF TGTGCCAGCAGCCAAGGTAACGGCTACACCTTC
. TRBJ1-1 . 12 TRBV30 CAWSLRGTEAFF TGTGCCTGGAGTTTAAGGGGCACTGAAGCTTTCTTT
. TRBJ2-3 TRBD1 14 TRBV5-4 CASSWDRGADTQYF TGTGCCAGCAGCTGGGACAGGGGTGCAGATACGCAGTATTTT
. TRBJ1-4 TRBD1 14 TRBV9 CASSGTGANEKLFF TGTGCCAGCAGCGGGACAGGGGCCAATGAAAAACTGTTTTTT
few TRBJ2-1 TRBD2 16 TRBV12-5 CASGLDSGRPYNEQFF TGTGCTAGTGGTTTGGATAGCGGGAGGCCCTACAATGAGCAGTTCTTC
. TRBJ2-2 TRBD1 16 TRBV7-9 CATSRPGTANTGELFF TGTGCCACCTCCCGCCCAGGGACAGCAAACACCGGGGAGCTGTTTTTT
. TRBJ2-5 . 12 TRBV7-9 CASSLDLETQYF TGTGCCAGCAGCTTAGACTTGGAGACCCAGTACTTC
. TRBJ1-3 . 18 TRBV9 CASSVAPPKRNSGNTIYF TGTGCCAGCAGCGTAGCCCCACCCAAGCGGAATTCTGGAAACACCATATATTTT
. TRBJ1-3 . 16 TRBV11-2 CASSLGIRGYGNTIYF TGTGCCAGCAGCTTAGGTATTCGGGGTTATGGAAACACCATATATTTT
. TRBJ1-2 . 10 TRBV7-9 CASSPGFESF TGTGCCAGCAGCCCCGGATTTGAAAGCTTC
. TRBJ2-1 TRBD2 16 TRBV7-9 CASSSTTGLVSNEQFF TGTGCCAGCAGCTCCACCACGGGACTAGTTTCCAATGAGCAGTTCTTC
. TRBJ1-3 TRBD1 12 TRBV11-3 CASRGQRNTIYF TGTGCCAGCAGGGGACAGAGAAACACCATATATTTT
. TRBJ1-2 TRBD1 13 TRBV29-1 CSVGQGLNYGYTF TGCAGCGTGGGACAGGGACTAAACTATGGCTACACCTTC
once TRBJ1-1 . 16 TRBV14 CASSQGFDIVGTEAFF TGTGCCAGCAGCCAAGGTTTCGACATCGTGGGCACTGAAGCTTTCTTT
few TRBJ2-1 . 17 TRBV7-2 CASSLDLGPPSYNEQFF TGTGCCAGCAGCTTAGATCTGGGGCCGCCCTCCTACAATGAGCAGTTCTTC
. TRBJ2-2 . 17 TRBV11-2 CASSLAGTPENTGELFF TGTGCCAGCAGCTTAGCGGGCACGCCAGAGAACACCGGGGAGCTGTTTTTT
. TRBJ2-2 . 16 TRBV7-9 CASSLRRGDITGELFF TGTGCCAGCAGCTTAAGGAGGGGGGATATAACCGGGGAGCTGTTTTTT
. TRBJ2-1 TRBD2 18 TRBV4-1 CASSLGLAGARFYNEQFF TGCGCCAGCAGCCTTGGACTAGCGGGAGCCCGTTTCTACAATGAGCAGTTCTTC